The 23 T cell receptor beta chains reported below all come from one sample, sequenced in a study of T cells in Graves' hyperthyroidism and ophthalmopathy. The CDR3 regions of TCR beta were amplified from RNA transcripts. The HTBI primer set served for first-round RT-PCR of the TCR CDR3. TCRdb reprocessed the multiplex PCR reads with MiXCR, giving one entry per CDR3 protein. The table lists roughly 280,000 distinct CDR3 sequences, roughly 20% of them singletons. Sequenced material: blood. The receptor set was obtained from a man aged 25-45 years with Graves' ophthalmopathy.

The genes are TRBV2 and TRBJ1-6, with D possibly matching TRBD1 (6 bases). V was cut by 11 bases and J by 5 bases, with 16 bases left in between. This CDR3 is 14 amino acids long. In germline, CDR1 is SNHLY, CDR2 FYNNEI. The CDR3 reads CAGNGGANNSPLHF. For the CDR3, the DNA is TGTGCCGGCAACGGGGGGGCTAATAATTCACCCCTCCACTTT.

This clonotype was picked up a small number of times. The CDR3 spells CASSVGGAVQETQYF. The CDR3 bases are TGTGCCAGCAGCGTAGGGGGGGCAGTACAGGAGACCCAGTACTTC. J is TRBJ2-5 and V is TRBV9, with D perhaps TRBD1 or TRBD2 (6 bases each). The CDR3 length is 15 residues. V was clipped by 0 bases and J by 5 bases, with 14 bases between them. CDR1 is SGDLS and CDR2 is YYNGEE in the germline V gene. Combining the CDR3 with reference TRBV9 and TRBJ2-5 gives the whole variable domain DSGVTQTPKHLITATGQRVTLRCSPRSGDLSVYWYQQSLDQGLQFLIQYYNGEERAKGNILERFSAQQFPDLHSELNLSSLELGDSALYFCASSVGGAVQETQYFGPGTRLLVL.

This clonotype was seen a single time. The J gene is TRBJ2-2, the V gene TRBV4-1, with D unresolved. The V gene lost 1 base and the J gene lost 7 bases, with 10 bases spanning the gap. Germline assignment: CDR1 MGHRA and CDR2 YSYEKL. This CDR3 is 14 amino acids long. CDR3 sequence reads: CASSQVYSSGELFF. The CDR3 region has the DNA TGCGCCAGCAGCCAAGTCTATTCGAGCGGGGAGCTGTTTTTT.

The rearrangement joins TRBV27 to TRBJ2-1, with TRBD2 matching over 12 bases. The V gene's germline CDR1 is MNHEY and CDR2 SMNVEV (reference sequence). The CDR3 loop spans 16 amino acids. The V segment lost 7 bases and the J segment 6 bases; nucleotides outside the gene matches: 10. The DNA for the CDR3 is TGTGCCAGCATAGGCCCCCGGACTAGCGGGACCAATGAGCAGTTCTTC. Its protein is CASIGPRTSGTNEQFF.

This clonotype was seen a handful of times. V and J are TRBV13 and TRBJ2-7; 11 bases match TRBD2. This CDR3 comprises 15 residues. The germline V gene encodes CDR1 PRHDT and CDR2 FYEKMQ (reference sequence). V was pared by 1 base and J by 4 bases, with 3 bases of the junction left unmatched. CDR3: CASSLAASGRYEQYF. The CDR3 DNA is TGTGCCAGCAGCTTAGCGGCTAGCGGGAGGTACGAGCAGTACTTC.

This clonotype has ten or more counts. The chain uses TRBV20-1 and TRBJ2-1, with a weak D call TRBD1 (6 bases). The V gene lost 6 bases and the J gene lost 4 bases, with 13 bases spanning the gap. The CDR3 length is 13 residues. Looked up from germline, CDR1 is DFQATT and CDR2 is SNEGSKA (reference sequence). CDR3 sequence (DNA): TGCAGTGCCGAGACAGGAGGTTACAATGAGCAGTTCTTC. Protein: CSAETGGYNEQFF.

The V call is TRBV7-8, the J call TRBJ2-1; D is undetermined. V was clipped by 5 bases and J by 15 bases, with 26 bases between them. Germline V gene sequence: CDR1 SGHVS, CDR2 FQNEAQ. This CDR3 spans 15 amino acids. The CDR3 here is CASSPRSMTRESRFF. CDR3 nucleotides: TGTGCCAGCAGCCCGAGGAGCATGACCCGTGAAAGTCGGTTCTTC.

This clonotype has at least ten counts. The genes are TRBV20-1 and TRBJ2-1; 10 nucleotides agree with TRBD2. V gave up 1 base and J gave up 7 bases; unmatched junction bases: 13. CDR3 length equals 17 residues. Germline CDR1 reads DFQATT; CDR2 reads SNEGSKA (reference sequence). The CDR3 spells CSARGALRLAGRNEQFF. For the CDR3, the DNA is TGCAGTGCTAGAGGGGCCTTGCGACTAGCGGGCAGGAATGAGCAGTTCTTC.

The CDR3 region has the DNA TGTGCCAGCAGTGACCCACAGGGTCCCCGGGACGAGCAGTACTTC. Encoded protein: CASSDPQGPRDEQYF. The chain has TRBV2 and TRBJ2-7; D possibly corresponds to TRBD1 (6 bases). Trimming shortened V by 3 bases and J by 5 bases, and 17 bases separated the two germline ends. The CDR3 covers 15 residues. Germline V gene sequence: CDR1 SNHLY, CDR2 FYNNEI.

This chain uses TRBV2 with TRBJ1-5; 7 nucleotides line up with TRBD1. The junction had 6 bases not matched to a gene; V was cut back by 1 base and J by 3 bases. This CDR3 has 16 amino acids. The V gene's germline CDR1 is SNHLY and CDR2 FYNNEI. The CDR3 region has the DNA TGTGCCAGCAGTGAAGACGAGACAGGGTACAATCAGCCCCAGCATTTT. Its translation is CASSEDETGYNQPQHF.

This clonotype has just a few counts. The chain couples TRBV11-1 to TRBJ2-1; D perhaps matches TRBD2 (7 bases). Germline V gene sequence: CDR1 SGHAT, CDR2 FQDESV (reference sequence). V lost 3 bases and J lost 8, with 17 bases in between. This CDR3 comprises 15 residues. The CDR3 spells CASSLAGALFDEQFF. The CDR3 nucleotides are TGTGCCAGCAGCTTGGCGGGGGCCCTCTTCGATGAGCAGTTCTTC.

This clonotype showed up many times. V is TRBV20-1 and J is TRBJ1-5, with a possible D match to TRBD1 (6 bases). This CDR3 spans 12 amino acids. Germline V gene data show CDR1 as DFQATT and CDR2 as SNEGSKA (reference sequence). Trimming removed 4 bases at V and 7 bases at J, with 11 bases between. As DNA, the CDR3 is TGCAGTGCTAAACAGGGAAACCAGCCCCAGCATTTT. Translating gives CSAKQGNQPQHF.

J is TRBJ2-3 and V is TRBV15; 7 bases fit TRBD2. CDR1 LNHNV and CDR2 YYDKDF come from the germline V gene (reference sequence). J was trimmed by 3 bases and V by 4 bases; bases with no gene match: 10. The CDR3 length is 16 residues. DNA for the CDR3: TGTGCCACCAGCAAACTTACCCGCGGGAGTACAGATACGCAGTATTTT. Protein sequence: CATSKLTRGSTDTQYF.

This clonotype was detected only a few times. V is TRBV7-9 and J is TRBJ1-2, with TRBD1 identical over 7 bases. V was pared by 2 bases and J by 8 bases, with 8 bases of the junction left unmatched. Germline-derived CDR1 and CDR2 are SEHNR and FQNEAQ (reference sequence). The CDR3 contains 14 residues. DNA of the CDR3: TGTGCCAGCAGCTTACTAACAGGGGCGGGAGGCTACACCTTC. This codes for CASSLLTGAGGYTF.

The V gene is TRBV11-1, the J gene TRBJ2-1; 7 bases are shared with TRBD2. CDR3 length: 15 residues. The ends lost 2 bases at V and 6 bases at J; junction bases unmatched: 7. CDR1 is SGHAT, CDR2 FQDESV, per germline (reference sequence). The CDR3 coding sequence is TGTGCCAGCAGCTTACGAGGGATAGCGGGCAATGAGCAGTTCTTC. Residues: CASSLRGIAGNEQFF. Full variable domain (remainder filled in from reference TRBV11-1 and TRBJ2-1): EAEVAQSPRYKITEKSQAVAFWCDPISGHATLYWYRQILGQGPELLVQFQDESVVDDSQLPKDRFSAERLKGVDSTLKIQPAELGDSAMYLCASSLRGIAGNEQFFGPGTRLTVL.

The table lists this clonotype with a count of one. The chain employs TRBV5-1 and TRBJ1-2; D is possibly TRBD1 (6 bases). This CDR3 contains 14 residues. Deletions cut 5 bases from V and 3 bases from J, with 14 bases between. CDR1 and CDR2 (germline): SGHRS, YFSETQ. The CDR3 DNA reads TGCGCCAGCAGACCCCTGGCAGGGGACTATGGCTACACCTTC. This translates into CASRPLAGDYGYTF.

The chain joins TRBV2 to TRBJ1-5, with 8 bases matching TRBD1. The V gene end was trimmed by 5 bases and the J gene end by 4 bases; junction bases not matched to a gene: 7. This CDR3 contains 15 residues. The germline gives CDR1 SNHLY, CDR2 FYNNEI. The CDR3 region is CASSRQGTPNQPQHF. As DNA, the CDR3 is TGTGCCAGCAGTAGACAGGGGACCCCAAATCAGCCCCAGCATTTT.

This clonotype was counted between two and nine times. V is TRBV7-2 and J is TRBJ2-7; D is possibly TRBD1 or TRBD2 (5 bases each). CDR1 and CDR2 (germline): SGHTA, FQGNSA. The V end was cut by 1 base, the J end by 0 bases, with 10 bases between. CDR3 length equals 15 residues. The CDR3: CASSLDRRSSYEQYF. The CDR3 region has the DNA TGTGCCAGCAGCTTAGACAGGAGGAGCTCCTACGAGCAGTACTTC.

This clonotype was picked up many times. The V and J genes are TRBV11-1 and TRBJ2-3; no clear D. Trimming took 2 bases from V and 3 from J, leaving 12 bases between them. CDR1 and CDR2 from the germline V gene are SGHAT and FQDESV (reference sequence). The CDR3 loop spans 15 amino acids. In DNA form, the CDR3 reads TGTGCCAGCAGCTTACGTGGGGAAGGGACAGATACGCAGTATTTT. This encodes CASSLRGEGTDTQYF. The complete variable domain, with remaining parts taken from reference TRBV11-1 and TRBJ2-3, reads EAEVAQSPRYKITEKSQAVAFWCDPISGHATLYWYRQILGQGPELLVQFQDESVVDDSQLPKDRFSAERLKGVDSTLKIQPAELGDSAMYLCASSLRGEGTDTQYFGPGTRLTVL.

Concerning this clonotype: One end of the junction fails to match germline, which may point to a read error. The chain couples TRBV18 to TRBJ2-7; TRBD2 aligns across 10 bases. CDR3 length equals 17 residues. CDR1 is KGHSH and CDR2 is LQKENI in the germline V gene. The CDR3 coding sequence is TGTGCCAGCTCAGCCCGGACTAGCGGCAGTACCACCTACGAGCAGCACTTC. Protein: CASSARTSGSTTYEQHF.

The rearrangement links TRBV20-1 to TRBJ1-3; D unclear. The CDR3 is 12 residues long. V was pared by 6 bases and J by 4 bases, with 10 bases between. The V gene's germline CDR1 is DFQATT and CDR2 SNEGSKA (reference sequence). Here the CDR3 DNA reads TGCAGTGCGCCCAACATGGGAAACACCATATATTTT. It codes for CSAPNMGNTIYF.

At least ten counts were recorded for this clonotype. The J gene is TRBJ2-7, the V gene TRBV2; D tentatively reads TRBD1 or TRBD2 (5 bases each). Trimming removed 6 bases from V and 6 bases from J, with 9 bases in between. The CDR3 totals 11 residues. The germline V gene has CDR1 SNHLY and CDR2 FYNNEI. The CDR3 here is CASRGTGEQYF. The DNA for the CDR3 is TGTGCCAGCAGGGGGACCGGCGAGCAGTACTTC. The full variable domain, rest sourced from reference TRBV2 and TRBJ2-7, is EPEVTQTPSHQVTQMGQEVILRCVPISNHLYFYWYRQILGQKVEFLVSFYNNEISEKSEIFDDQFSVERPDGSNFTLKIRSTKLEDSAMYFCASRGTGEQYFGPGTRLTVT.

This clonotype was picked up many times. The rearrangement uses TRBV11-3 and TRBJ2-1; 12 nucleotides line up with TRBD2. The trim removed 3 bases at V and 6 bases at J, leaving 3 bases unmatched. The CDR3 runs 15 residues. Germline CDR1 and CDR2: SGHNT and YENEEA. The CDR3, as DNA: TGTGCCAGCAGCTTGACTAGCGGGAGCTTCAATGAGCAGTTCTTC. This codes for CASSLTSGSFNEQFF.